Listed here are 13 T cell receptor beta chains from one sample, sequenced in a study of cytomegalovirus exposure and HLA in healthy donors. Primers for the PCR totalled 60 Vbeta and 13 Jbeta. Some clones are missing from TCRdb's copy, which holds only in-frame ones; the method was immunoSEQ multiplex PCR. The sample contains about 150,000 clones, around 81% of which appear only once. What was sequenced was PBMCs. The receptors come from a woman in her 40s in good health and CMV-seropositive.

This clone appeared a single time. The chain has TRBV27 and TRBJ2-5; 7 bases map to TRBD2. The CDR3 spans 14 residues. Germline CDR1 and CDR2: MNHEY and SMNVEV (reference sequence). The V gene end was trimmed by 6 bases and the J gene end by 5 bases; junction bases not matched to a gene: 9. CDR3 DNA sequence: TGTGCCAGCAGGAGGGACTACCAGTGGGAGACCCAGTACTTC. It encodes CASRRDYQWETQYF.

V and J are TRBV2 and TRBJ1-1, with 8 nucleotides matching TRBD1. Trimming removed 6 bases from V and 0 bases from J; junction bases left unmatched: 0. Germline V gene data show CDR1 as SNHLY and CDR2 as FYNNEI. The CDR3 sequence is 13 residues long. The CDR3 loop is CASRDRVNTEAFF. CDR3 nucleotides: TGTGCCAGCAGGGACAGGGTGAACACTGAAGCTTTCTTT.

With regard to this clone: This CDR3 is also generated by other DNA sequences in the sample. CDR3 residues: CARSLTGIIQPQHF. The CDR3 region has the DNA TGTGCCAGAAGCCTGACGGGAATCATTCAGCCCCAGCATTTT. The J gene is TRBJ1-5, the V gene TRBV5-3; D call uncertain. TRBV5-3 falls under the ORF class, with uncertain function. V lost 4 bases, J lost 6 bases, and 14 bases lay in between. The CDR3 consists of 14 residues.

The genes are TRBV4-1 and TRBJ1-5, with a tentative D call TRBD1 (6 bases). V was cut by 0 bases and J by 3 bases, with 15 bases left in between. CDR3 size: 17 residues. Germline CDR1 is MGHRA and CDR2 is YSYEKL. CDR3 nucleotides: TGCGCCAGCAGCCAAGATATAACGAGACAGGTCAATCAGCCCCAGCATTTT. Translation gives CASSQDITRQVNQPQHF.

This clone was recorded a few times. The CDR3 loop is CASSPQRESSYEQYF. As DNA, the CDR3 is TGCGCCAGCAGCCCCCAGCGGGAGAGCTCCTACGAGCAGTACTTC. The gene calls are TRBV5-1 and TRBJ2-7; 8 bases fit TRBD2. There are 15 residues in the CDR3. After removal of 4 bases from V and 0 bases from J, the junction contained 6 bases not matched to a gene. Germline V gives CDR1 SGHRS, CDR2 YFSETQ. The whole variable domain, filled in from reference TRBV5-1 and TRBJ2-7, reads KAGVTQTPRYLIKTRGQQVTLSCSPISGHRSVSWYQQTPGQGLQFLFEYFSETQRNKGNFPGRFSGRQFSNSRSEMNVSTLELGDSALYLCASSPQRESSYEQYFGPGTRLTVT.

The chain joins TRBV27 to TRBJ2-2, with TRBD1 identical over 9 bases. In germline, CDR1 is MNHEY, CDR2 SMNVEV (reference sequence). The J segment lost 6 bases and the V segment lost 7 bases, leaving 9 bases of the junction unmatched. The CDR3 has 15 residues. The DNA of the CDR3 is TGTGCCAGCACCTCTTGGGACAGGGCGGCCGGGGAGCTGTTTTTT. Encoded protein: CASTSWDRAAGELFF.

The chain employs TRBV18 and TRBJ1-4; D perhaps matches TRBD1 (5 bases). The CDR3 is 13 residues long. V was shortened by 6 bases and J by 4 bases, with 9 bases between the two germline ends. The germline gives CDR1 KGHSH, CDR2 LQKENI. As DNA, the CDR3 is TGTGCCAGCTCTCCCCAGGGTAATGAAAAACTGTTTTTT. Translated, it gives CASSPQGNEKLFF.

The CDR3 coding sequence is TGTGCCAGCCGTCGGGAGACCGGGGAGCTGTTTTTT. Amino acids: CASRRETGELFF. This chain connects TRBV28 to TRBJ2-2; D might be TRBD2 (6 bases). The CDR3 loop spans 12 amino acids. The ends were cut back, 8 bases at V and 5 bases at J, with 9 bases in the middle. Germline CDR1 is MDHEN and CDR2 is SYDVKM.

The chain links TRBV5-1 to TRBJ2-7, with a tentative D call TRBD1 (5 bases). This CDR3 spans 13 amino acids. Trimming shortened V by 0 bases and J by 6 bases, and 10 bases separated the two germline ends. Germline values: CDR1 SGHRS, CDR2 YFSETQ. The CDR3 bases are TGCGCCAGCAGCTTGGACTCCGACAGCGAGCAGTACTTC. Translating gives CASSLDSDSEQYF.

The chain has TRBV5-6 and TRBJ2-7, with a possible D match to TRBD2 (5 bases). The CDR3 covers 14 residues. Germline-derived CDR1 and CDR2 are SGHDT and YYEEEE. V lost 4 bases to trimming and J lost 6 bases, with 17 bases between them. CDR3 loop: CASSIWAGSGEQYF. The CDR3 DNA is TGTGCCAGCAGCATCTGGGCGGGTTCCGGCGAGCAGTACTTC.

This clone is deemed medium-sized. This chain links TRBV5-5 with TRBJ1-2; no firm D call. This CDR3 comprises 13 residues. Germline lookup yields CDR1 SGHKS and CDR2 YYEKEE (reference sequence). V gave up 5 bases and J gave up 3 bases, with 11 bases separating them. As DNA, the CDR3 is TGTGCCAGCAGAACCCTCACGGACTATGGCTACACCTTC. Protein sequence: CASRTLTDYGYTF.

This clone is a singleton in its sample. V and J are TRBV10-1 and TRBJ2-7; 8 nucleotides match TRBD1. The CDR3 spans 15 residues. V lost 6 bases and J lost 1; bases outside the gene matches: 8. CDR1 and CDR2 from the germline V gene are WNHNN and SYGVQD (reference sequence). CDR3 in DNA: TGCGCCAGCAGCTCTGGACAGGGAGGTTCCTACGAGCAGTACTTC. Translated: CASSSGQGGSYEQYF.

The J gene is TRBJ2-5, the V gene TRBV5-1; 7 bases match TRBD2. The CDR3 sequence is 16 residues long. Germline-derived CDR1 and CDR2 are SGHRS and YFSETQ. Trimming at V came to 4 bases and at J to 2 bases, leaving 11 bases not matched to a gene. CDR3 in amino acids: CASSRGVAGVQETQYF. The CDR3, as DNA: TGCGCCAGCAGCCGAGGGGTCGCGGGAGTTCAAGAGACCCAGTACTTC.